The T cell receptor (beta chain) described here comes from a study of response to subunit inactivated influenza vaccine. General observations from the study: Few additional T cells are recruited per seasonal influenza vaccination, authors suggested.

The CDR3 contains 15 residues. V lost 7 bases to trimming and J lost 0 bases, with 13 bases between them. Germline values: CDR1 MNHNS, CDR2 SASEGT. Concerning this clonotype: Its antigen is still unknown.

TCRdb reanalysed the RT-PCR reads using MiXCR and keeps one entry per CDR3 protein. The top ten clones hold roughly a tenth of a sample with fewer than 350,000 distinct CDR3 sequences, just over 20% of them seen once. This TCR derives from a man aged 45-69 years who received an inactivated influenza vaccine. The chain is built from TRBV6-1 and TRBJ1-5; no reliable D call. Material: PBMCs from blood, obtained about 19 months after vaccination. CDR3 DNA sequence: TGTGCCAGCATTCATACGGTATATAGCAATCAGCCCCAGCATTTT. The encoded protein is CASIHTVYSNQPQHF.